The sequence of this TCR beta chain was determined in a study of siplizumab effects on memory and regulatory T cells (dated by TCRdb to the late 2010s). With regard to the full study: The effect of the anti-CD2 antibody siplizumab on alloreactive T-cell subsets was examined in allogeneic mixed lymphocyte reactions constructed from human PBMCs. What the work shows at the level of the full study, not this receptor alone: Of the alloreactive CD4+ clones that could be mapped, the Treg-derived share averaged around 64% with siplizumab compared with 25% to 30% in control reactions. A naive or memory phenotype could not be assigned to roughly 75-95% of proliferating CD4+ or CD8+ clones. Greater diversity appeared to be present in unstimulated naive T cells than in memory T cells, and a substantial contribution to the alloresponse seemed to be made by naive cells. Whether proliferating Tregs from siplizumab cultures actually had suppressive function was not functionally confirmed. Siplizumab significantly lowered the cumulative frequency of alloreactive sequences that could be traced to unstimulated CD4+ memory T cells. Because sequences below about 10^-5 frequency were poorly captured, only a minor fraction of alloreactive clones could be mapped to unstimulated subsets.

The library came from the immunoSEQ multiplex PCR assay. Around 92,000 TCR templates per sample were assayed by the deep sequencing platform. Genomic DNA extracted from sorted T cells was used for TCRbeta CDR3 sequencing. The authors' pipeline ran thus. The R programming language was used for the clonal analysis of the TCRbeta CDR3 data. Unstimulated samples were compared with post-reaction CFSE-low samples to define alloreactive CD4+ and CD8+ clones. Regulatory or non-regulatory origin of alloreactive CD4+ clones was assigned by matching sequences to the sorted unstimulated Treg and non-Treg repertoires. Held by TCRdb, this immuneACCESS table contains in-frame sequences only and omits some clones. Under half of the omission traces to an unresolved V gene where checked; the cause of the rest is unknown. V and J calls and clone size follow that table, whereas D and trimming were derived from the DNA. Within this sample are some 100,000 clones, with about 90% of them counted one time only. The biggest ten clones account for less than 0.85% of the sample.

Sorted unstimulated T cells, along with proliferating T cells recovered from mixed lymphocyte reactions, underwent TCRbeta CDR3 sequencing. Fresh whole blood from approximately 11 HLA-typed healthy donors served as the source for isolating PBMCs. To map where alloreactive clones came from, unstimulated CD4+ regulatory T cells were FACS-sorted. Comments on this clone: Its antigen remains undetermined. It has no much larger one-base neighbor in the sample; base qualities were not kept.

Germline trimming amounts to 0 bases on V and 4 bases on J, with 5 as the count of junction bases outside the gene matches. The CDR3 spans 16 residues, from the cysteine through the phenylalanine. Only the CDR3 region is kept as DNA, spanning 48 bases read in frame from base 1. The chain employs TRBV23-1 and TRBJ2-1; TRBD1 lines up with 8 middle nucleotides. TRBV23-1 qualifies as an ORF whose function is uncertain. Sequenced input: Tregs sorted from blood. The receptor was derived from a human donor in good health. The DNA sequence is as follows: TGCGCCAGCAGTCAATCCCAGGGGGCAGGGTACAATGAGCAGTTCTTC. Its coded protein is CASSQSQGAGYNEQFF.